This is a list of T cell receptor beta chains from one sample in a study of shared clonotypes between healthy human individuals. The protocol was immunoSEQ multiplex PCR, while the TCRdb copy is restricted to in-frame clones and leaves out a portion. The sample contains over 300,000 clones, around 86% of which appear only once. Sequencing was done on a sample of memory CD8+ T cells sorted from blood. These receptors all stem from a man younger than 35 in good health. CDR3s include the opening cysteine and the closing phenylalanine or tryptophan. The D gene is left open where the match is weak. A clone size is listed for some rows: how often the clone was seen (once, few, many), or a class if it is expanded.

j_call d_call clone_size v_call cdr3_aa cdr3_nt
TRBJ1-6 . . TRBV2 CASRQGNSPLHF TGTGCCAGCAGACAGGGTAATTCACCCCTCCACTTT
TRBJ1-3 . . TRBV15 CATSSRRIGNTIYF TGTGCCACCAGCAGTCGAAGAATTGGAAACACCATATATTTT
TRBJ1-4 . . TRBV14 CASSQQDSKNEKLFF TGTGCCAGCAGCCAACAGGACAGCAAAAATGAAAAACTGTTTTTT
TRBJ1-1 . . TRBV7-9 CASSPGYQAFF TGTGCCAGCAGCCCAGGGTACCAGGCTTTCTTT
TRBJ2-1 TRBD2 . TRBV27 CASSFALAGNEFF TGTGCCAGCAGTTTTGCTCTAGCGGGAAATGAGTTCTTC
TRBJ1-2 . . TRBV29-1 CSVPGRSEANYGYTF TGCAGCGTTCCCGGACGGTCTGAAGCTAACTATGGCTACACCTTC
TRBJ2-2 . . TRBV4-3 CASSQDRGAGELFF TGCGCCAGCAGCCAAGATAGGGGGGCCGGGGAGCTGTTTTTT
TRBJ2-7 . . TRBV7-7 CASSSGPRGYSYEQYF TGTGCTAGCAGCTCGGGCCCCCGGGGCTACTCCTACGAGCAGTACTTC
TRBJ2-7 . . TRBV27 CASSLGGTVSYEQYF TGTGCCAGCAGTTTAGGAGGGACAGTCTCCTACGAGCAGTACTTC
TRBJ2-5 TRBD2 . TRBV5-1 CASRLSGGYQETQYF TGCGCCAGCAGGCTGAGCGGGGGGTACCAAGAGACCCAGTACTTC
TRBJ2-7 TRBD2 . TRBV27 CASSPSKGLAGLSYEQYF TGTGCCAGCAGTCCCTCAAAAGGACTAGCGGGACTTTCCTACGAGCAGTACTTC
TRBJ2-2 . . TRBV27 CASSLVSANTGELFF TGTGCCAGCAGTTTGGTATCTGCGAACACCGGGGAGCTGTTTTTT
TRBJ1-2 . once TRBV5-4 CASRTPDSPNYGYTF TGTGCCAGCAGAACTCCGGACTCACCGAACTATGGCTACACCTTC
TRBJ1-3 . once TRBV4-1 CASRTVGGSSGNTIYF TGCGCCAGCAGGACCGTTGGAGGGTCCTCTGGAAACACCATATATTTT
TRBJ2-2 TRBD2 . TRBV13 CASSLGLAGVETGELFF TGTGCCAGCAGCTTAGGCCTAGCGGGAGTAGAAACCGGGGAGCTGTTTTTT
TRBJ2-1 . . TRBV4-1 CASSQVSRAPYNEQFF TGCGCCAGCAGCCAAGTGTCCAGGGCCCCCTACAATGAGCAGTTCTTC
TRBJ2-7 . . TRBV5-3 CARSPGRYEQYF TGTGCCAGAAGCCCGGGACGATACGAGCAGTACTTC
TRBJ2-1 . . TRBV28 CASSRRWSEQFF TGTGCCAGCAGCCGTCGATGGAGTGAGCAGTTCTTC
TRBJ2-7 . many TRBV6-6 CATLTGSYEQYF TGTGCCACGCTGACAGGTTCCTACGAGCAGTACTTC
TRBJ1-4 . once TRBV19 CASSIDQRINEKLFF TGTGCCAGTAGTATAGACCAGCGAATTAATGAAAAACTGTTTTTT
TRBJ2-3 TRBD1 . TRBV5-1 CASSFGVDRSTDTQYF TGCGCCAGCAGCTTCGGGGTGGACAGGAGCACAGATACGCAGTATTTT
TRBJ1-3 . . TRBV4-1 CASSRFAGDGNTIYF TGCGCCAGCAGCCGGTTTGCGGGCGATGGAAACACCATATATTTT
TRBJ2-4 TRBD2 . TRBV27 CASSYSGSKNIQYF TGTGCCAGCAGTTATAGCGGGAGCAAAAACATTCAGTACTTC
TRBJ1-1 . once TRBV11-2 CASRSGSEAFF TGTGCCAGCAGATCTGGTAGTGAAGCTTTCTTT
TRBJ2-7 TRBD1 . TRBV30 CAWSAPDRGIYEQYF TGTGCCTGGAGTGCCCCCGACAGGGGGATATACGAGCAGTACTTC
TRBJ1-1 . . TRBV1 CTSSQGIGRVPEAFF TGCACCAGCAGCCAAGGTATAGGTCGGGTTCCTGAAGCTTTCTTT
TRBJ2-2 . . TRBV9 CASSVATGRSNTGELFF TGTGCCAGCAGCGTAGCTACAGGACGGTCGAACACCGGGGAGCTGTTTTTT
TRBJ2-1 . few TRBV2 CASSELSPYNEQFF TGTGCCAGCAGTGAACTGTCCCCGTACAATGAGCAGTTCTTC
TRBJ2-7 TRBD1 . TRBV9 CASSVGQGSEQYF TGTGCCAGCAGCGTGGGACAGGGGTCCGAGCAGTACTTC
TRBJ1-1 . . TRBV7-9 CASSLHGDTEAFF TGTGCCAGCAGCTTACACGGGGACACTGAAGCTTTCTTT
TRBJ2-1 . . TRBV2 CASSVQINEQFF TGTGCCAGCAGTGTTCAAATCAATGAGCAGTTCTTC
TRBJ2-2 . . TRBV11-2 CASSYSNTGELFF TGTGCCAGCAGCTATTCTAACACCGGGGAGCTGTTTTTT
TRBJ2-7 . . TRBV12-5 CASGLNGEQYF TGTGCTAGTGGTTTGAACGGTGAGCAGTACTTC